This TCR beta chain stems from a study of regulatory T cells in long-lasting Graves disease. Findings of the study overall: Gene preferences differed: TRBV28, TRBJ1-2, TRBJ2-5 in persistent cases.

Points on this clonotype: Its antigen remains unknown. A read error may account for a junction end that differs from germline.

Germline V gives CDR1 SGHRS, CDR2 YFSETQ. The CDR3 extends over 12 amino acids. Stated time point: newly diagnosed GD, antithyroid drugs for less than 3 months. RNA from PBMCs was the source of the TCR library. CDR3 regions were amplified by Arm-PCR using iRepertoire HTBI primers to build TCR beta libraries. MiXCR, run by TCRdb on the multiplex PCR reads, gives a single entry per CDR3 protein. Here the sample spans about 560,000 distinct CDR3 sequences, about 16% being singletons. This same sample was also taken into another study, of T cells in Graves' hyperthyroidism and ophthalmopathy. According to that study: Hyperthyroidism patients were newly diagnosed, had disease duration under 2 months, and were aged 18 to 65 years. Researchers found most expanded thyroid clonotypes above 0.001 in blood as well. Using 13 V-J features, a model discriminated ophthalmopathy from stable hyperthyroidism.

The chain employs TRBV5-1 and TRBJ2-1; D possibly uses TRBD1 or TRBD2 (5 bases each). The input for sequencing was peripheral blood mononuclear cells (PBMCs), taken at new diagnosis, from a patient treated with antithyroid drugs. This receptor was obtained from a young man with Graves disease. CDR3 loop: CASSPGPLGQFF. The CDR3 DNA reads TGTGCCAGCAGCCCGGGGCCCCTCGGGCAGTTCTTC.